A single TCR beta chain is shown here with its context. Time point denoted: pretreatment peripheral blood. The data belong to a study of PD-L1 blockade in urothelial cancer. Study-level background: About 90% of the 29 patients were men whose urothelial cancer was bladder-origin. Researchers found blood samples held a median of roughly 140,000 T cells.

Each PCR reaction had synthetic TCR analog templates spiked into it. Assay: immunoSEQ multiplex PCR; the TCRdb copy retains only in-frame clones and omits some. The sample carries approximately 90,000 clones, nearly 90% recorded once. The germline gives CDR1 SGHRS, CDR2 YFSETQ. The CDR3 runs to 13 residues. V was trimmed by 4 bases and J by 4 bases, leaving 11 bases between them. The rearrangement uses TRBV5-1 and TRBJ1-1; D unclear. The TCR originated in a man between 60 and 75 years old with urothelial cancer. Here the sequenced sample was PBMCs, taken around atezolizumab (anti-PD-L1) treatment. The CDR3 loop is CASSTDEGTEAFF. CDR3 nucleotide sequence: TGCGCCAGCAGCACGGACGAGGGCACTGAAGCTTTCTTT. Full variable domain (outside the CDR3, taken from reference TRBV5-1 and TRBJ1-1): KAGVTQTPRYLIKTRGQQVTLSCSPISGHRSVSWYQQTPGQGLQFLFEYFSETQRNKGNFPGRFSGRQFSNSRSEMNVSTLELGDSALYLCASSTDEGTEAFFGQGTRLTVV.